Reported below is one T cell receptor beta chain. Antigen: not known. TCRdb analysed the RT-PCR reads with MiXCR anew, one entry per CDR3 protein. This table has fewer than 750,000 distinct CDR3 sequences, 12% to 15% appearing once. The sample belongs to a study of response to subunit inactivated influenza vaccine. Germline V gene sequence: CDR1 MGHDK, CDR2 SYGVNS. The V and J ends lost 4 bases and 9 bases respectively, with 10 bases between them. The CDR3 length is 12 residues. Notes on the study in general: Seasonal influenza vaccination, on each occasion, was suggested by the authors to recruit few new T cells.

The clonotype originates from a man aged 45-60 years who received an inactivated influenza vaccine. Sequenced material: PBMCs from blood, taken roughly 12 days after vaccination. The J gene is TRBJ2-1, the V gene TRBV25-1; D remains ambiguous. The CDR3 region is CASSVPAGEQFF. The CDR3 DNA follows: TGTGCCAGCAGTGTACCCGCTGGTGAGCAGTTCTTC.